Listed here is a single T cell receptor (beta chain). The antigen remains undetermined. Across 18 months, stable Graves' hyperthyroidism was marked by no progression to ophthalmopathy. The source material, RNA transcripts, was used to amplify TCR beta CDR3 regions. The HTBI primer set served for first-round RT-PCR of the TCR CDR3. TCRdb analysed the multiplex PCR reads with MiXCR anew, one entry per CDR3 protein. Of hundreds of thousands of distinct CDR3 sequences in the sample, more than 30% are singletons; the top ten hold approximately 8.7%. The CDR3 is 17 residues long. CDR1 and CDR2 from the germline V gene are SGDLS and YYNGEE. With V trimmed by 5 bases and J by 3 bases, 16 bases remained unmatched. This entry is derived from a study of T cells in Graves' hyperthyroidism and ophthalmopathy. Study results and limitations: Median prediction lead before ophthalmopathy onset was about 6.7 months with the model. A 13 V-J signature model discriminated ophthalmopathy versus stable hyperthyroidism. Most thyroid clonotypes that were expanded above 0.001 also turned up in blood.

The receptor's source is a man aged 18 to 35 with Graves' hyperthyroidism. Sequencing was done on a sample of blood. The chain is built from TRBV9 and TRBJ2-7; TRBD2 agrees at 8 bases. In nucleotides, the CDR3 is TGTGCCAGCAGTTTAGTCCGGGGGGGCGGGAGACACTACGAGCAGTACTTC. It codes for CASSLVRGGGRHYEQYF. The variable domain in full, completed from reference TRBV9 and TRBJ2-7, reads DSGVTQTPKHLITATGQRVTLRCSPRSGDLSVYWYQQSLDQGLQFLIQYYNGEERAKGNILERFSAQQFPDLHSELNLSSLELGDSALYFCASSLVRGGGRHYEQYFGPGTRLTVT.